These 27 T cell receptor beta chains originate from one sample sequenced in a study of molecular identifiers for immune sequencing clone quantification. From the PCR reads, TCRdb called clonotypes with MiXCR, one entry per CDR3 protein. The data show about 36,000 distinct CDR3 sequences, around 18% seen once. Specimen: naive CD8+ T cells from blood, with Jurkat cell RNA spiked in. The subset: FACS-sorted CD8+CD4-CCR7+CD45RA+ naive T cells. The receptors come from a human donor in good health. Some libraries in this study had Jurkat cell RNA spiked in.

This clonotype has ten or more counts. CDR3 protein: CSVVGTVSGANVLTF. The DNA for the CDR3 is TGCAGCGTTGTCGGGACGGTCTCTGGGGCCAACGTCCTGACTTTC. The rearrangement joins TRBV29-1 to TRBJ2-6, with D perhaps given as TRBD1 or TRBD2 (5 bases each). Trimming stripped 4 bases from V and 0 bases from J, with 10 bases between. Germline CDR1 reads SQVTM; CDR2 reads ANQGSEA. This CDR3 is built from 15 residues.

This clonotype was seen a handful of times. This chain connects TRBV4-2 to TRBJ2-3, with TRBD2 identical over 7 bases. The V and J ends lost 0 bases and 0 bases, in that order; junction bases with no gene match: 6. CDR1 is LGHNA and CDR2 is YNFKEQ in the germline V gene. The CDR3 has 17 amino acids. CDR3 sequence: CASSQEFLAASTDTQYF. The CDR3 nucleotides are TGTGCCAGCAGCCAAGAATTCCTAGCGGCTAGCACAGATACGCAGTATTTT.

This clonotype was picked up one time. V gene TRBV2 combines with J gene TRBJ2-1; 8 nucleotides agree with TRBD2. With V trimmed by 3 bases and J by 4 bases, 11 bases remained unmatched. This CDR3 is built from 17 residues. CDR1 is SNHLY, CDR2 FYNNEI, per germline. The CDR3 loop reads CASSDVRAGAEYNEQFF. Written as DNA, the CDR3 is TGTGCCAGCAGTGATGTACGAGCGGGAGCCGAATACAATGAGCAGTTCTTC.

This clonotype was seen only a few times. CDR3 sequence (DNA): TGTGCCAGCAGCCAAGTCCCGGAAGGCTACAATGAGCAGTTCTTC. This sequence encodes CASSQVPEGYNEQFF. J is TRBJ2-1 and V is TRBV3-1; D gene unclear. Trimming removed 1 base at V and 3 bases at J, with 10 bases between. Germline assignment: CDR1 LGHDT and CDR2 YNNKEL (reference sequence). The CDR3 is made up of 15 amino acids.

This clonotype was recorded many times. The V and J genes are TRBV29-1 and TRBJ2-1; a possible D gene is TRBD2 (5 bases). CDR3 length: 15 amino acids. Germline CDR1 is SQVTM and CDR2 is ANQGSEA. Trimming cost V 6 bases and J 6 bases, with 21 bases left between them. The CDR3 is CSVETGATEGNEQFF. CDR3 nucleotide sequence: TGCAGCGTCGAAACCGGAGCGACCGAGGGCAATGAGCAGTTCTTC.

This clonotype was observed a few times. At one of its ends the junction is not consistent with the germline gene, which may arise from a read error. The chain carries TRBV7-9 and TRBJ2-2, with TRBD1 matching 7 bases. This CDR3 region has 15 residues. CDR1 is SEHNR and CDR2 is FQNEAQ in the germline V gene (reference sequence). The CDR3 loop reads CASRLGGQITGELFF. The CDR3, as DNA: TGTGCCAGCAGATTAGGGGGACAGATCACCGGGGAGCTGTTTTTT.

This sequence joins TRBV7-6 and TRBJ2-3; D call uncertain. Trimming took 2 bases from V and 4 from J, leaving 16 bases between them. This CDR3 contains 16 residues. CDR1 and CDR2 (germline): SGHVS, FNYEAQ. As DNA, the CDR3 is TGTGCCAGCAGCTTACTAAACGGGCGTTTGTCAGATACGCAGTATTTT. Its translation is CASSLLNGRLSDTQYF.

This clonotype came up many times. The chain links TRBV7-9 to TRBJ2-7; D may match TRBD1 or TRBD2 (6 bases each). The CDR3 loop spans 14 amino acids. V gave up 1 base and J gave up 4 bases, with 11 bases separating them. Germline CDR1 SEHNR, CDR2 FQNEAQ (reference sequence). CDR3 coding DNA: TGTGCCAGCAGCTTAGGGGGGGCGGAGTACGAGCAGTACTTC. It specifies CASSLGGAEYEQYF.

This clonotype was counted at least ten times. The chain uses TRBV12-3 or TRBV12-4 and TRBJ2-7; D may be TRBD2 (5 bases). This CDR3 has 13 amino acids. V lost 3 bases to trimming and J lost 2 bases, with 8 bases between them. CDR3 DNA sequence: TGTGCCAGCAGTTTTGCCGGGACCTACGAGCAGTACTTC. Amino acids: CASSFAGTYEQYF.

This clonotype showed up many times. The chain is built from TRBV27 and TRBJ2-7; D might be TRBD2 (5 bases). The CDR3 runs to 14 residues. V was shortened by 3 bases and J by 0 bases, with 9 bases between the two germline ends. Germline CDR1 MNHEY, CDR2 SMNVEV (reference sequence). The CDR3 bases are TGTGCCAGCAGTTTTTTGGGGAGCTCCTACGAGCAGTACTTC. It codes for CASSFLGSSYEQYF.

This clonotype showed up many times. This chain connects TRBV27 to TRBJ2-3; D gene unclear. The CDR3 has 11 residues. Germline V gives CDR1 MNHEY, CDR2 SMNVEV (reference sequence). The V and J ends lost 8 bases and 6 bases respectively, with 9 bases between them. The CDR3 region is CASGILDTQYF. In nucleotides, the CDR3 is TGTGCCAGCGGTATTTTGGATACGCAGTATTTT.

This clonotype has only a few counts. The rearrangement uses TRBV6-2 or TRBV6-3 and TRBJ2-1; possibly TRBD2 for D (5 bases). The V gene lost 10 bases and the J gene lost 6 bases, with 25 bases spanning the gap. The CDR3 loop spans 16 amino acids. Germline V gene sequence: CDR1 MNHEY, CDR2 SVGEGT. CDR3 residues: CATHPTTDEATNEQFF. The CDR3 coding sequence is TGTGCCACCCACCCGACTACCGACGAGGCCACCAATGAGCAGTTCTTC.

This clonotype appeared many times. CDR3 DNA: TGTGCCAGCAGTTTAGTGGGGGACGAGCAGTACTTC. Translating gives CASSLVGDEQYF. V is TRBV12-3 or TRBV12-4 and J is TRBJ2-7; tentatively, D is TRBD1 or TRBD2 (5 bases each). Trimming took 1 base from V and 5 from J, leaving 6 bases between them. The CDR3 runs 12 residues.

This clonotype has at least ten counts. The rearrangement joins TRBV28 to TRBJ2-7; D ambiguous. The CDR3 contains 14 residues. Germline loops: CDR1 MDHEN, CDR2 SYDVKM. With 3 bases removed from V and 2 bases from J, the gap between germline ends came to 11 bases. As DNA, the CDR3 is TGTGCCAGCAGTTTTCTAGAGACCACCTACGAGCAGTACTTC. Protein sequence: CASSFLETTYEQYF. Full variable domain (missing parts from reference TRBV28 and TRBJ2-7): DVKVTQSSRYLVKRTGEKVFLECVQDMDHENMFWYRQDPGLGLRLIYFSYDVKMKEKGDIPEGYSVSREKKERFSLILESASTNQTSMYLCASSFLETTYEQYFGPGTRLTVT.

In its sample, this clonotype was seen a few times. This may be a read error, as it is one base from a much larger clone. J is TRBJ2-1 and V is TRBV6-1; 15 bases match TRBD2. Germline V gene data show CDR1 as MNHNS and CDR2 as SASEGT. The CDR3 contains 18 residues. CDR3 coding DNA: TGTGTCAGCAGTGAAGAGGGACTAGCGGGAGGACTCTACAATGAGCAGTTCTTC. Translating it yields CVSSEEGLAGGLYNEQFF.

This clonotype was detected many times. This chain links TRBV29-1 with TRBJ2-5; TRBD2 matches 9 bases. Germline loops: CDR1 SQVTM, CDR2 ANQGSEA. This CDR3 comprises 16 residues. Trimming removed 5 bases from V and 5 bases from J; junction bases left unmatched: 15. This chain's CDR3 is CSVNGAGGPAAETQYF. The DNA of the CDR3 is TGCAGCGTTAATGGGGCGGGAGGGCCCGCAGCGGAGACCCAGTACTTC.

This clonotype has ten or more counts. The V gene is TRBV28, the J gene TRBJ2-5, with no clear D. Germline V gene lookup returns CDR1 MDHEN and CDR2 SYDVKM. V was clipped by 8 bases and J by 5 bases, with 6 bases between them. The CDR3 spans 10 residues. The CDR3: CASFRETQYF. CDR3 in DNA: TGTGCCAGCTTCCGGGAGACCCAGTACTTC.

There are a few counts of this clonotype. CDR3 bases: TGTGCCAGCAGCAAAGGGGCGGTCTACGAGCAGTACTTC. This codes for CASSKGAVYEQYF. This rearrangement joins TRBV9 to TRBJ2-7, with D maybe TRBD1 (5 bases). The germline V gene has CDR1 SGDLS and CDR2 YYNGEE. V gave up 4 bases and J gave up 3 bases, with 11 bases separating them. The CDR3 is made up of 13 amino acids.

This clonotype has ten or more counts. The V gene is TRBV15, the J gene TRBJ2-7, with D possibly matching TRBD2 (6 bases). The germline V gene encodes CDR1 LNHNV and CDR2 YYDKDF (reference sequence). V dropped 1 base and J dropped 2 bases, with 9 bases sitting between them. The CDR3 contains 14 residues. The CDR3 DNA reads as TGTGCCACCAGCAGAGTCGGGAGCCCCTACGAGCAGTACTTC. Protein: CATSRVGSPYEQYF. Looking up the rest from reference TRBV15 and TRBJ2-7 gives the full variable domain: DAMVIQNPRYQVTQFGKPVTLSCSQTLNHNVMYWYQQKSSQAPKLLFHYYDKDFNNEADTPDNFQSRRPNTSFCFLDIRSPGLGDTAMYLCATSRVGSPYEQYFGPGTRLTVT.

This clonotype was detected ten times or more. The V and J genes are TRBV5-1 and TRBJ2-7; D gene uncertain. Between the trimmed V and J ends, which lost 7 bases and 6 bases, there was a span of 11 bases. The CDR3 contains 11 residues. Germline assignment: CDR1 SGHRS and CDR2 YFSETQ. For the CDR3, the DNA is TGCGCCAGCCACCCGACGTTCGAGCAGTACTTC. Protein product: CASHPTFEQYF.

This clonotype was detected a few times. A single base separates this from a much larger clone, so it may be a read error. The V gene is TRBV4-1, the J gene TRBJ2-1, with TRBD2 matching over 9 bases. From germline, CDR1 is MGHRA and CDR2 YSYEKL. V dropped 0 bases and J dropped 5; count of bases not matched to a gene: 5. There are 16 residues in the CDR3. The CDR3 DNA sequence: TGCGCCAGCAGCCAAGACGAGACTAGCGGACACAATGAGCAGTTCTTC. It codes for CASSQDETSGHNEQFF.

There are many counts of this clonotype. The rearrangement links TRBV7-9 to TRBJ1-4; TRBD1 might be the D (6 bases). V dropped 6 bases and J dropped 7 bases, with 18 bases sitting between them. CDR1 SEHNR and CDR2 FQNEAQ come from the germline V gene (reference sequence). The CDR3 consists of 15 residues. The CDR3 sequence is CASSSDSLGREKLFF. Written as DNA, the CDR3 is TGTGCCAGCAGTTCGGACAGCCTGGGACGTGAAAAACTGTTTTTT.

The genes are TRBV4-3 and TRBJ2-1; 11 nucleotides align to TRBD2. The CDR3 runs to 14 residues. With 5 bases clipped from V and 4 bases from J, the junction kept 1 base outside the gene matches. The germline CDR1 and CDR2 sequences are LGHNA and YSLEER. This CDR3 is CASSGTSGYNEQFF. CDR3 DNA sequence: TGCGCCAGCAGCGGGACTAGCGGATACAATGAGCAGTTCTTC.

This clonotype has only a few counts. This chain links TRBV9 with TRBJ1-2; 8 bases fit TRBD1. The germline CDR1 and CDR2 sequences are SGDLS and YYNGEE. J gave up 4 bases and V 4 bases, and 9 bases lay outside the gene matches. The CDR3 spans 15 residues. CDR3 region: CASSPTDREAYGYTF. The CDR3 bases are TGTGCCAGCAGCCCCACGGACAGGGAGGCCTATGGCTACACCTTC.

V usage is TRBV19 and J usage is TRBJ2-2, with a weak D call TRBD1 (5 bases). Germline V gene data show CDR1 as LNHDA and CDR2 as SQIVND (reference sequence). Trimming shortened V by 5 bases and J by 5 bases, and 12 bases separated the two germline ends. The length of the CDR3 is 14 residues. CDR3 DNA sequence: TGTGCCAGTAGTCTGGGGCCAGGGACCGGGGAGCTGTTTTTT. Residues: CASSLGPGTGELFF.

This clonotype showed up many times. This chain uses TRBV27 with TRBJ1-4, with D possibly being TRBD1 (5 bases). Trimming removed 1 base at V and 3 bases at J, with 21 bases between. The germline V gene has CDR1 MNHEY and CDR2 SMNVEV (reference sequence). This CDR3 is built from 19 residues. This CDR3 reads CASSLYIGTGKDPNEKLFF. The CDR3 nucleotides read TGTGCCAGCAGTTTATATATAGGCACAGGAAAGGACCCTAATGAAAAACTGTTTTTT.

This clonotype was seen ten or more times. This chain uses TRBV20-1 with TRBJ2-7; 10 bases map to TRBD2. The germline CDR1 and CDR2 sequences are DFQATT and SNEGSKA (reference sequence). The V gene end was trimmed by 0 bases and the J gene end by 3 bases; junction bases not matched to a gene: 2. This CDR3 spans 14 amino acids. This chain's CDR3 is CSARDLAGDYEQYF. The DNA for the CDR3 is TGCAGTGCTAGAGACCTAGCGGGAGACTACGAGCAGTACTTC.